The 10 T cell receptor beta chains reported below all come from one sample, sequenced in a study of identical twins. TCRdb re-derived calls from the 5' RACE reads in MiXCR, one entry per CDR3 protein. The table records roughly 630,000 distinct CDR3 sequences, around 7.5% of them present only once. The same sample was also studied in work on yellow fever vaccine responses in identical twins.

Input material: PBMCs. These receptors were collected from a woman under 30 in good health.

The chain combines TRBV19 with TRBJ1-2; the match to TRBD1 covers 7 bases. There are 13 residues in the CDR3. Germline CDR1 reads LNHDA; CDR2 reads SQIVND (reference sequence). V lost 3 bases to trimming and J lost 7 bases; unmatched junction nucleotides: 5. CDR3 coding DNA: TGTGCCAGTAGTATGCGGGACAGTGGTGGCTACACCTTC. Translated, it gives CASSMRDSGGYTF.

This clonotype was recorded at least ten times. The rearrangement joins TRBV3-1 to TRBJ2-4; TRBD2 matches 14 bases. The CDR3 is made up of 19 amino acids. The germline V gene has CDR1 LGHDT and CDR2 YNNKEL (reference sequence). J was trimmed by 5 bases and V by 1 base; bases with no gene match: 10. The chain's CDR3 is CASSQVWVLTSGGENIQYF. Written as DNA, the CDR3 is TGTGCCAGCAGCCAAGTTTGGGTCCTGACTAGCGGGGGGGAAAACATTCAGTACTTC.

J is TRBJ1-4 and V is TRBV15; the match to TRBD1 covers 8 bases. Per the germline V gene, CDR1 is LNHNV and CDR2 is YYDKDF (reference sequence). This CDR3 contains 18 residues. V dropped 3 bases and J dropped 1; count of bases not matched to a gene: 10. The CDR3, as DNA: TGTGCCACCAGCAGGGACCCAGGGGGCATAGGAACTAATGAAAAACTGTTTTTT. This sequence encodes CATSRDPGGIGTNEKLFF.

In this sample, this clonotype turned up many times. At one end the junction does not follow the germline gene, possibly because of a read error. The CDR3 sequence is CASSLKLTMKF. As DNA, the CDR3 is TGTGCCAGCAGTTTAAAATTGACGATGAAGTTT. The chain is built from TRBV12-3 or TRBV12-4 and TRBJ1-1; D not resolved. The CDR3 covers 11 residues.

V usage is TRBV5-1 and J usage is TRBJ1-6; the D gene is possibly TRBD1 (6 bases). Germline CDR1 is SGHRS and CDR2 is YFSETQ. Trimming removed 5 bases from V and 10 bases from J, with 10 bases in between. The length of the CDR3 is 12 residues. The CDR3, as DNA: TGCGCCAGCAGGGGTCAGGGGTCACCCCTCCACTTT. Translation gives CASRGQGSPLHF.

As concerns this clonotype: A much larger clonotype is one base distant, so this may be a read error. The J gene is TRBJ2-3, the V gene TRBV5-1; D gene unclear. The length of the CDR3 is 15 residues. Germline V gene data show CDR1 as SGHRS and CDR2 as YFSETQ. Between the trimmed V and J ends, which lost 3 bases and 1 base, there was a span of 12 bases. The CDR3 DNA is TGCGCCAGCAGCTCGTTGAGAAGGGGCACAGATACGCAGTATTTT. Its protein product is CASSSLRRGTDTQYF.

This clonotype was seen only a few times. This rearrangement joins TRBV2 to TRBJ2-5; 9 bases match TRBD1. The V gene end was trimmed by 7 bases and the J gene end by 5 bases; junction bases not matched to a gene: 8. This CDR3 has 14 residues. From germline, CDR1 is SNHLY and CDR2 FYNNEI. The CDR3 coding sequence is TGTGCCAGCATACGGACAGGGGTAGGGGAGACCCAGTACTTC. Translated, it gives CASIRTGVGETQYF.

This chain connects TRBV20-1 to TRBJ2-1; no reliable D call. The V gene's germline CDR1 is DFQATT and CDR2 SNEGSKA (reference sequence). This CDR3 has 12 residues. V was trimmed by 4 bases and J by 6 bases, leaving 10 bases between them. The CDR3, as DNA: TGCAGTGCTACCTTTCGAGGCAATGAGCAGTTCTTC. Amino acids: CSATFRGNEQFF.

The DNA for the CDR3 is TGCAGTGCTAGAGGAGCAGGGGGCAACTATGGCTACACCTTC. It encodes CSARGAGGNYGYTF. The chain is built from TRBV20-1 and TRBJ1-2; 8 bases are shared with TRBD1. CDR1 DFQATT and CDR2 SNEGSKA come from the germline V gene (reference sequence). CDR3 length: 14 amino acids. The J segment lost 2 bases and the V segment lost 1 base, leaving 3 bases of the junction unmatched.

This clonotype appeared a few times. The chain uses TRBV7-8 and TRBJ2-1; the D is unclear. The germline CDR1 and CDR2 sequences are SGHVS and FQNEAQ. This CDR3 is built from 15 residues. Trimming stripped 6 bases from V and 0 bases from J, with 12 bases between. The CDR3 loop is CASRIQPSSYNEQFF. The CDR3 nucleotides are TGTGCCAGCAGGATACAACCCAGCTCCTACAATGAGCAGTTCTTC. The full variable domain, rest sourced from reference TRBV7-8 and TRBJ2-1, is GAGVSQSPRYKVAKRGQDVALRCDPISGHVSLFWYQQALGQGPEFLTYFQNEAQLDKSGLPSDRFFAERPEGSVSTLKIQRTQQEDSAVYLCASRIQPSSYNEQFFGPGTRLTVL.